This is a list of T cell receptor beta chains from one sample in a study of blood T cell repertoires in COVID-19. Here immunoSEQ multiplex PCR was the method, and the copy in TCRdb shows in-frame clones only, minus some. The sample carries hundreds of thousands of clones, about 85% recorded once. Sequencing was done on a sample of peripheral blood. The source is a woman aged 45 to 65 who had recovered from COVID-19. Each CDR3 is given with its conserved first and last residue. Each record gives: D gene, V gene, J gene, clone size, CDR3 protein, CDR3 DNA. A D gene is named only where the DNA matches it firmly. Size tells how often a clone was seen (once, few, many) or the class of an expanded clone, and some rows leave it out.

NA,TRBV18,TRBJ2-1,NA,CASSPGGQVYNEQFF,TGTGCCAGCTCACCAGGTGGGCAGGTCTACAATGAGCAGTTCTTC
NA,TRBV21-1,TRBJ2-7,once,CASRRAGGTYEQYF,TGTGCCAGCAGGAGGGCGGGAGGGACCTACGAGCAGTACTTC
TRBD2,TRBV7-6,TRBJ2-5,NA,CASSLSILAGQETQYF,TGTGCCAGCAGCTTATCCATCCTAGCGGGACAAGAGACCCAGTACTTC
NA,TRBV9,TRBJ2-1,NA,CASSVTLDSYNEQFF,TGTGCCAGCAGCGTAACCTTAGACTCCTACAATGAGCAGTTCTTC
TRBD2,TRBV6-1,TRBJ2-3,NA,CASSAGTSGRLRGTDTQYF,TGTGCCAGCAGTGCGGGGACTAGCGGGAGGTTAAGGGGCACAGATACGCAGTATTTT
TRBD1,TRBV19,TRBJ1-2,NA,CASSIQGGIVYGYTF,TGTGCCAGTAGTATACAGGGGGGAATTGTCTATGGCTACACCTTC
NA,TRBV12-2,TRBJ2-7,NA,CASRLGFGMGQGGYEQYF,TGTGCAAGTCGCTTAGGTTTTGGGATGGGACAGGGTGGCTACGAGCAGTACTTC
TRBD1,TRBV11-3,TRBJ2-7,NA,CASSLGSGTGIYEQYF,TGTGCCAGCAGCTTAGGTTCCGGGACAGGGATCTACGAGCAGTACTTC
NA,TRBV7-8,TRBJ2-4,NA,CASSLGTALAKNIQYF,TGTGCCAGCAGCTTAGGGACAGCTCTAGCCAAAAACATTCAGTACTTC
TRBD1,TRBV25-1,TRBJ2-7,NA,CASSEVGQGTYEQYF,TGTGCCAGCAGTGAAGTGGGACAGGGCACCTACGAGCAGTACTTC
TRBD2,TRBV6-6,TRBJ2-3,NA,CASSHKGLAGGPSTDTQYF,TGTGCCAGCAGTCACAAGGGACTAGCGGGGGGCCCTAGCACAGATACGCAGTATTTT
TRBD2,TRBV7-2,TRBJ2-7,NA,CASSQTSGSSYEQYF,TGTGCCAGCAGCCAAACTAGCGGGAGCTCCTACGAGCAGTACTTC
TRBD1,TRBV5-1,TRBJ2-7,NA,CASSLRDRLDEQYF,TGCGCCAGCAGCCTCCGGGACAGGCTCGACGAGCAGTACTTC
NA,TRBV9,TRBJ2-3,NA,CASSLSSTDTQYF,TGTGCCAGCAGTCTTTCCAGCACAGATACGCAGTATTTT
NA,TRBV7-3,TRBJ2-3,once,CASSPTGPGRTDTQYF,TGTGCCAGCAGCCCCACAGGCCCCGGTCGCACAGATACGCAGTATTTT
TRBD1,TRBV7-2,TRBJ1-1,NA,CASSLDRVGAFF,TGTGCCAGCAGCCTCGACAGGGTAGGGGCTTTCTTT